Presented here are 21 T cell receptor beta chains from one specimen sequenced in a study of blood T cell repertoires in COVID-19. This table comes from immunoSEQ multiplex PCR, and its TCRdb copy is limited to in-frame clones, with some not included. The sample contains about 47,000 clones, 55% to 75% of which appear only once. The sequenced sample consisted of peripheral blood. The receptors originated from an elderly man with acute or convalescent COVID-19.

The chain carries TRBV2 and TRBJ1-2; D is perhaps TRBD1 (5 bases). Germline CDR1 is SNHLY and CDR2 is FYNNEI. V lost 6 bases, J lost 0 bases, and 14 bases lay in between. The CDR3 contains 15 residues. The CDR3 sequence is CASRGRGVTNYGYTF. The CDR3 coding sequence is TGTGCCAGCAGGGGTCGGGGGGTTACTAACTATGGCTACACCTTC.

The chain employs TRBV16 and TRBJ1-3; D not resolved. Per germline, CDR1 KGHSY and CDR2 FQNENV. V lost 7 bases and J lost 4, with 17 bases in between. This CDR3 is 15 amino acids long. The CDR3 region has the DNA TGTGCCAGCACCAAAAGGTTGACATTCGGAAACACCATATATTTT. This codes for CASTKRLTFGNTIYF.

The chain recombines TRBV15 with TRBJ2-1, with a tentative D call TRBD1 (6 bases). This CDR3 has 13 amino acids. Trimming cost V 3 bases and J 4 bases, with 7 bases left between them. Germline lookup yields CDR1 LNHNV and CDR2 YYDKDF (reference sequence). CDR3: CATSSQGYNEQFF. The CDR3 bases are TGTGCCACCAGCAGTCAGGGGTACAATGAGCAGTTCTTC. Filled out from reference TRBV15 and TRBJ2-1, the complete variable domain reads DAMVIQNPRYQVTQFGKPVTLSCSQTLNHNVMYWYQQKSSQAPKLLFHYYDKDFNNEADTPDNFQSRRPNTSFCFLDIRSPGLGDTAMYLCATSSQGYNEQFFGPGTRLTVL.

This clone was counted a single time. The CDR3 protein is CASSLPGTGELFF. As DNA, the CDR3 is TGTGCCAGCAGCTTACCAGGTACCGGGGAGCTGTTTTTT. This chain uses TRBV7-9 with TRBJ2-2; unclear D gene. Germline-derived CDR1 and CDR2 are SEHNR and FQNEAQ (reference sequence). There are 13 residues in the CDR3. The germline V and J ends were trimmed by 2 bases and 5 bases, with 6 bases remaining between them. Based on the CDR3 plus reference TRBV7-9 and TRBJ2-2, the full variable domain is DTGVSQNPRHKITKRGQNVTFRCDPISEHNRLYWYRQTLGQGPEFLTYFQNEAQLEKSRLLSDRFSAERPKGSFSTLEIQRTEQGDSAMYLCASSLPGTGELFFGEGSRLTVL.

The rearrangement joins TRBV5-1 to TRBJ2-2; D is perhaps TRBD1 (6 bases). Germline CDR1 is SGHRS and CDR2 is YFSETQ. This CDR3 region has 16 residues. The V and J ends lost 0 bases and 0 bases respectively, with 9 bases between them. The CDR3 region is CASSLGRGTNTGELFF. DNA of the CDR3: TGCGCCAGCAGCTTGGGCAGGGGAACGAACACCGGGGAGCTGTTTTTT.

The chain is built from TRBV7-8 and TRBJ1-4; tentatively, D is TRBD1 (5 bases). This CDR3 is built from 14 residues. Germline V gene lookup returns CDR1 SGHVS and CDR2 FQNEAQ. Trimming took 1 base from V and 4 from J, leaving 7 bases between them. CDR3 nucleotide sequence: TGTGCCAGCAGCTTAGTACAGGATAATGAAAAACTGTTTTTT. Its translation is CASSLVQDNEKLFF.

V gene TRBV6-2 or TRBV6-3 combines with J gene TRBJ1-2, with 9 positions matching TRBD1. V gave up 6 bases and J gave up 11 bases; unmatched junction bases: 7. The CDR3 is made up of 12 amino acids. Germline lookup yields CDR1 MNHEY and CDR2 SVGEGT. CDR3 region: CASSPQGAGYTF. CDR3 DNA: TGTGCCAGCAGCCCACAGGGGGCGGGGTACACCTTC.

This clone has only a few counts. The V gene is TRBV4-1, the J gene TRBJ1-3; D might be TRBD1 (6 bases). V shed 3 bases and J shed 0 bases, with 18 bases lying between them. Germline V CDR1 and CDR2: MGHRA, YSYEKL. This CDR3 is 18 amino acids long. CDR3: CASSQGSLGAYSGNTIYF. DNA for the CDR3: TGCGCCAGCAGCCAGGGGTCCCTGGGGGCTTACTCTGGAAACACCATATATTTT.

The chain is built from TRBV7-9 and TRBJ2-7; maybe TRBD2 (5 bases). Per the germline V gene, CDR1 is SEHNR and CDR2 is FQNEAQ (reference sequence). V was pared by 1 base and J by 2 bases, with 9 bases between. CDR3 length: 14 amino acids. The CDR3, as DNA: TGTGCCAGCAGCTTAGACCTAGCACCCTACGAGCAGTACTTC. Amino acid sequence: CASSLDLAPYEQYF.

This clone was seen a few times. The gene calls are TRBV30 and TRBJ2-7; D unresolved. Germline CDR1 and CDR2: GTSNPN and SVGIG (reference sequence). Trimming shortened V by 2 bases and J by 2 bases, and 7 bases separated the two germline ends. This CDR3 spans 12 amino acids. CDR3 sequence: CAWSLDPYEQYF. The CDR3 coding sequence is TGTGCCTGGAGTCTAGACCCCTACGAGCAGTACTTC.

The rearrangement joins TRBV19 to TRBJ2-1, with 9 bases that match TRBD1. Trimming cost V 5 bases and J 8 bases; bases outside gene matches: 4. Germline V gene lookup returns CDR1 LNHDA and CDR2 SQIVND (reference sequence). This CDR3 is built from 13 residues. For the CDR3, the DNA is TGTGCCAGTAGTCAGGGACAGGGTGATGAGCAGTTCTTC. It translates to CASSQGQGDEQFF.

This clone was recorded only once. The chain employs TRBV5-4 and TRBJ1-2; D may be TRBD1 (6 bases). The germline CDR1 and CDR2 sequences are SGHNT and YYREEE (reference sequence). The CDR3 has 17 residues. V shed 1 base and J shed 4 bases, with 20 bases lying between them. CDR3: CASSLWPQGIGRYGYTF. CDR3 DNA: TGTGCCAGCAGCTTGTGGCCACAGGGAATCGGTCGCTATGGCTACACCTTC. Combining the CDR3 with reference TRBV5-4 and TRBJ1-2 gives the whole variable domain ETGVTQSPTHLIKTRGQQVTLRCSSQSGHNTVSWYQQALGQGPQFIFQYYREEENGRGNFPPRFSGLQFPNYSSELNVNALELDDSALYLCASSLWPQGIGRYGYTFGSGTRLTVV.

The chain carries TRBV11-2 and TRBJ1-2, with TRBD1 identical over 9 bases. V lost 1 base to trimming and J lost 8 bases; unmatched junction nucleotides: 8. The CDR3 sequence is 15 residues long. CDR1 is SGHAT and CDR2 is FQNNGV in the germline V gene. CDR3 protein: CASSLVTGGSGGYTF. CDR3 coding DNA: TGTGCCAGCAGCTTAGTAACAGGGGGCTCGGGCGGCTACACCTTC.

The rearrangement uses TRBV19 and TRBJ1-1; 7 bases align to TRBD1. The germline gives CDR1 LNHDA, CDR2 SQIVND (reference sequence). This CDR3 is built from 15 residues. The trim removed 9 bases at V and 12 bases at J, leaving 22 bases unmatched. CDR3 in amino acids: CASRIGGAGGIGSFF. The CDR3 DNA reads TGTGCCAGCCGTATAGGGGGTGCAGGGGGAATTGGATCTTTCTTT.

This clone was counted between two and nine times. V usage is TRBV5-1 and J usage is TRBJ2-2; no reliable D call. Per the germline V gene, CDR1 is SGHRS and CDR2 is YFSETQ. The CDR3 is 14 residues long. Trimming took 4 bases from V and 3 from J, leaving 10 bases between them. The CDR3 DNA reads TGCGCCAGCAGCCCAAGCGCGGACACCGGGGAGCTGTTTTTT. Its translation: CASSPSADTGELFF.

The CDR3 reads CAMSPGVGEAFF. The CDR3, as DNA: TGTGCCATGTCCCCCGGGGTCGGTGAAGCTTTCTTT. The V call is TRBV10-3, the J call TRBJ1-1; D is unresolved. CDR3 size: 12 residues. Trimming took 9 bases from V and 7 from J, leaving 15 bases between them. Germline lookup yields CDR1 ENHRY and CDR2 SYGVKD.

This clone was observed a handful of times. V and J are TRBV29-1 and TRBJ1-1; possibly TRBD1 for D (5 bases). This CDR3 has 16 amino acids. CDR1 and CDR2 from the germline V gene are SQVTM and ANQGSEA. Trimming pared 1 base from V and 0 bases from J, leaving 15 bases between. The CDR3 is CSVEALPTVMNTEAFF. The CDR3 DNA sequence: TGCAGCGTTGAAGCCTTACCGACAGTGATGAACACTGAAGCTTTCTTT.

The chain links TRBV7-6 to TRBJ1-1; 10 positions agree with TRBD1. This CDR3 has 14 residues. The germline V gene encodes CDR1 SGHVS and CDR2 FNYEAQ. The V gene end was trimmed by 5 bases and the J gene end by 5 bases; junction bases not matched to a gene: 5. The CDR3 region is CASSLGQGETEAFF. The CDR3 DNA reads as TGTGCCAGCAGCCTTGGACAGGGGGAAACTGAAGCTTTCTTT.

The chain recombines TRBV3-1 (or the pseudogene TRBV3-2) with TRBJ2-7, with D maybe TRBD1 (8 bases). V was pared by 4 bases and J by 3 bases, with 19 bases between. The length of the CDR3 is 16 residues. Germline CDR1 is LGHDT and CDR2 is YNNKEL (reference sequence). CDR3 protein: CASSRPTGEGSYEQYF. DNA of the CDR3: TGTGCCAGCAGCCGCCCGACAGGGGAGGGGAGCTACGAGCAGTACTTC.

The CDR3 coding sequence is TGTGCCATCAGTGAGTCGGTAGGGGGAGTAGTTAACTATGGCTACACCTTC. As protein: CAISESVGGVVNYGYTF. The chain recombines TRBV10-3 with TRBJ1-2; maybe TRBD1 (6 bases). The CDR3 loop spans 17 amino acids. Trimming shortened V by 0 bases and J by 1 base, and 15 bases separated the two germline ends. Per germline, CDR1 ENHRY and CDR2 SYGVKD.

The chain has TRBV5-4 and TRBJ1-1; D not certain. The CDR3 is made up of 15 amino acids. Trimming took off 4 bases at V and 0 bases at J, with 13 bases between the two ends. In germline, CDR1 is SGHNT, CDR2 YYREEE (reference sequence). This CDR3 is CASSPGAAMNTEAFF. CDR3 coding DNA: TGTGCCAGCAGCCCGGGAGCGGCGATGAACACTGAAGCTTTCTTT. Looking up the rest from reference TRBV5-4 and TRBJ1-1 gives the full variable domain: ETGVTQSPTHLIKTRGQQVTLRCSSQSGHNTVSWYQQALGQGPQFIFQYYREEENGRGNFPPRFSGLQFPNYSSELNVNALELDDSALYLCASSPGAAMNTEAFFGQGTRLTVV.